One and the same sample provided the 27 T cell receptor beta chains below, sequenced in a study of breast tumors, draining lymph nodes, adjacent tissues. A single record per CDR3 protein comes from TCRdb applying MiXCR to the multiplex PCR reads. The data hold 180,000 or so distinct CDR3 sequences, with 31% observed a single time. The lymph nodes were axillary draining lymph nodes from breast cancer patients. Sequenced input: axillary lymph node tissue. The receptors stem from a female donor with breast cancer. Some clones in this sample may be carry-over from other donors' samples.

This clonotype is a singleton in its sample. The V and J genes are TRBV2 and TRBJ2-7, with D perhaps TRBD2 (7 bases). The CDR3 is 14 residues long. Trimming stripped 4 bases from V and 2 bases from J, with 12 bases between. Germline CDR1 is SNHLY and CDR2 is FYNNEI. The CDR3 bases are TGTGCCAGCAGTGGGGGGGGCCCACCCTACGAGCAGTACTTC. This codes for CASSGGGPPYEQYF.

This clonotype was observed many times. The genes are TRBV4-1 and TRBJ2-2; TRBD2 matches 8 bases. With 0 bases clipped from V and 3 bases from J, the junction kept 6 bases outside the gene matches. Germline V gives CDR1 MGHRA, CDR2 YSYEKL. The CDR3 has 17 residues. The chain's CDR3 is CASSQDRRGGYTGELFF. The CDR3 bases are TGCGCCAGCAGCCAAGATCGACGGGGGGGATACACCGGGGAGCTGTTTTTT.

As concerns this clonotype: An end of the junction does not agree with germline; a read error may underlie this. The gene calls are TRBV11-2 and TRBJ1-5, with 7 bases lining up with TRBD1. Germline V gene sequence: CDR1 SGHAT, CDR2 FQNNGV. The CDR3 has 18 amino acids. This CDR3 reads CASGLEGGRGQRNQPQHF. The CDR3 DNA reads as TGTGCCAGCGGCTTAGAGGGGGGGAGGGGGCAACGCAATCAGCCCCAGCATTTT.

The CDR3 region is CASSRRPRPATEDTQYF. Written as DNA, the CDR3 is TGTGCCAGCAGCCGCCGGCCTAGGCCAGCGACAGAAGATACGCAGTATTTT. This chain connects TRBV7-8 to TRBJ2-3, with D tentatively TRBD1 (5 bases). The length of the CDR3 is 17 residues. Trimming removed 5 bases at V and 5 bases at J, with 23 bases between. The germline CDR1 and CDR2 sequences are SGHVS and FQNEAQ.

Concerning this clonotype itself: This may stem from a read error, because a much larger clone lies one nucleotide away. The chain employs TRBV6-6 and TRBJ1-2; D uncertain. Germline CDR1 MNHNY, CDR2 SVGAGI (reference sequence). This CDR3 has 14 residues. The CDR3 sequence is CVSETKEGSYGYTF. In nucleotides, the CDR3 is TGTGTCAGCGAAACGAAAGAAGGAAGCTATGGCTACACCTTC.

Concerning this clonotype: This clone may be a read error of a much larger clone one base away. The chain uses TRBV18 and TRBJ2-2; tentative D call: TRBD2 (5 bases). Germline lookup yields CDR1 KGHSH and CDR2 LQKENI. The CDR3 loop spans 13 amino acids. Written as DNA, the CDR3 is TGTGCCAGCTCACCACTGGTCCCCGGGGAGCTGCTTTTT. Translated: CASSPLVPGELLF.

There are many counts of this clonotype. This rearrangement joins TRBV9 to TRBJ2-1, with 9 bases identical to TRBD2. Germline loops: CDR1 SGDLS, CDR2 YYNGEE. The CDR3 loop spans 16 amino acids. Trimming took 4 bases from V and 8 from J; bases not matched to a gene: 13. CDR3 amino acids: CASSPQGGGAADEQFF. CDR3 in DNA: TGTGCCAGCAGCCCACAGGGCGGGGGGGCCGCAGATGAGCAGTTCTTC.

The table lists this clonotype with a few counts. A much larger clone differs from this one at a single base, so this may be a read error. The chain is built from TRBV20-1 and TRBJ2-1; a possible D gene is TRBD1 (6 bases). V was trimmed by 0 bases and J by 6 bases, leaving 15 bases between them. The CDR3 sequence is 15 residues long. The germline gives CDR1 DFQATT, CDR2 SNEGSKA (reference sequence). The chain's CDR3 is CSARDGAGVANEQFF. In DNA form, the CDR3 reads TGCAGTGCTAGAGATGGAGCAGGGGTGGCCAATGAGCAGTTCTTC.

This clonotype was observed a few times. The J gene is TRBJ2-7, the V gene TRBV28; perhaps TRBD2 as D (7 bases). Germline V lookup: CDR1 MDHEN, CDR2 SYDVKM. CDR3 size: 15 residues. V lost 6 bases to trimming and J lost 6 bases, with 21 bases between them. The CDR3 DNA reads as TGTGCCAGCAGCCGTCCTGGCGGGAGCAGGGGCGAGCAGTACTTC. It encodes CASSRPGGSRGEQYF.

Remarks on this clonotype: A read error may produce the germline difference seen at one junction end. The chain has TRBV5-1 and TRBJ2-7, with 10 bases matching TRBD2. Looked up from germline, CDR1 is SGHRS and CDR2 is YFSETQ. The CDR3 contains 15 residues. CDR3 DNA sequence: TGTGCCACCAGTGACCTTACTAGCGGGATCGACGAGCAGTGCTTC. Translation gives CATSDLTSGIDEQCF.

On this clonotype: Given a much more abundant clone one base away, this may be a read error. The CDR3 is CASSTGIYERYF. For the CDR3, the DNA is TGTGCCAGCAGTACGGGGATCTACGAGCGGTACTTC. The chain recombines TRBV6-2 or TRBV6-3 with TRBJ2-7; the D gene is possibly TRBD2 (5 bases). CDR3 size: 12 residues. Germline CDR1 reads MNHEY; CDR2 reads SVGEGT.

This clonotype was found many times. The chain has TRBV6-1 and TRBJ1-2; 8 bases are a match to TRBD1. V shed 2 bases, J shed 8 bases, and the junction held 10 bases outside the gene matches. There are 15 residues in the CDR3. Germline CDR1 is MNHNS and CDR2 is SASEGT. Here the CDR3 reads CASSERVTGVWGYTF. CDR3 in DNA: TGTGCCAGCAGTGAAAGAGTGACAGGGGTGTGGGGCTACACCTTC.

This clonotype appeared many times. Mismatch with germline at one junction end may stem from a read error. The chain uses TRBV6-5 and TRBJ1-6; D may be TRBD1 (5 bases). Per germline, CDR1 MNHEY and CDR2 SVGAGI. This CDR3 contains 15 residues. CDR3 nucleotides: TGTGCCAGCAGTCACTCCGGGACTCATAATTCACCCCTCCACTTT. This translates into CASSHSGTHNSPLHF.

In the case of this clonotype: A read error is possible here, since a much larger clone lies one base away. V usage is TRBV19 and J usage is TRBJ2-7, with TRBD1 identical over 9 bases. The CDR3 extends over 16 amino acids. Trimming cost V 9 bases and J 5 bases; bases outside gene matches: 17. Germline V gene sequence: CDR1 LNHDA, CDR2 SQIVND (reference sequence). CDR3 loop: CASSPLPGQGGNEQYF. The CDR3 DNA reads TGTGCCAGCTCACCACTTCCGGGACAGGGTGGGAACGAGCAGTACTTC.

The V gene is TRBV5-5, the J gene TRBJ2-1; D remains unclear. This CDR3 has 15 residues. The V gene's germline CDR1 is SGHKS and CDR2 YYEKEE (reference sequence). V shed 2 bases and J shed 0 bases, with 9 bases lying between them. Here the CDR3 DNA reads TGTGCCAGCAGCTTCGCTTTGACCTCCTACAATGAGCAGTTCTTC. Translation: CASSFALTSYNEQFF.

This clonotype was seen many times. For the CDR3, the DNA is TGTGCCAGCAGCTGGGGCAGGGGTGTGGGCAATCAGCCCCAGCATTTT. Its translation is CASSWGRGVGNQPQHF. This sequence joins TRBV7-8 and TRBJ1-5; maybe TRBD1 (6 bases). Trimming left V 4 bases short and J 2 bases short, with 15 bases between. The CDR3 runs 16 residues. Germline assignment: CDR1 SGHVS and CDR2 FQNEAQ.

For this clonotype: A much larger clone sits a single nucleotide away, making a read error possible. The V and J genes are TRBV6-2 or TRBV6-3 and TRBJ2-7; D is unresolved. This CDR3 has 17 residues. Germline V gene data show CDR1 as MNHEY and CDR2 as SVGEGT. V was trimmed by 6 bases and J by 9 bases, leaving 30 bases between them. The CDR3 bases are TGTGCCAGCAGCCCATCCCCCCGGCCACCAGTCTTTTATGGGCAGTACTTC. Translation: CASSPSPRPPVFYGQYF.

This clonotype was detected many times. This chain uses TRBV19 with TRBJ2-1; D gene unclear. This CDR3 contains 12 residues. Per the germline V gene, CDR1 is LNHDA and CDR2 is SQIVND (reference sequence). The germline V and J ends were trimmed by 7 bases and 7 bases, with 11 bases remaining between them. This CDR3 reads CASKKGNNEQFF. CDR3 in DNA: TGTGCCAGTAAGAAGGGAAATAATGAGCAGTTCTTC.

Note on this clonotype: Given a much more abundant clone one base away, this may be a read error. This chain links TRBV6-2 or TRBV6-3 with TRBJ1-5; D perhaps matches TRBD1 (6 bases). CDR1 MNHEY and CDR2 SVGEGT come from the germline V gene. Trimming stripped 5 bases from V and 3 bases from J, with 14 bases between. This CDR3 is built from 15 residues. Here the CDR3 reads CASSHRTGINQPQHF. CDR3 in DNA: TGTGCCAGCAGTCACAGAACAGGGATCAATCAGCCCCAGCATTTT.

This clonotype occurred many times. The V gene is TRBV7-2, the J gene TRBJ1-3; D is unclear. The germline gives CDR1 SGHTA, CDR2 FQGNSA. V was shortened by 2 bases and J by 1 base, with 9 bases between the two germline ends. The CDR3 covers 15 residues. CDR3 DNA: TGTGCCAGCAGCTTACATTGGGTATCTGGAAACACCATATATTTT. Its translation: CASSLHWVSGNTIYF. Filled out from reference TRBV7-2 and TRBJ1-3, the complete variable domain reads GAGVSQSPSNKVTEKGKDVELRCDPISGHTALYWYRQSLGQGLEFLIYFQGNSAPDKSGLPSDRFSAERTGGSVSTLTIQRTQQEDSAVYLCASSLHWVSGNTIYFGEGSWLTVV.

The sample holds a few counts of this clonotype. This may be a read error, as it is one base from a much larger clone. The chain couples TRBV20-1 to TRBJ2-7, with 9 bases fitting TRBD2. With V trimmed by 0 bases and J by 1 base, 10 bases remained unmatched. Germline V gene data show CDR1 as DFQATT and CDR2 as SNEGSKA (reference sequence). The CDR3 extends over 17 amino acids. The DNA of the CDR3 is TGCAGTGCTAGAGATTCCAGGACTAGCGCTTGGTCCTACGAGCAGTACTTC. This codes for CSARDSRTSAWSYEQYF.

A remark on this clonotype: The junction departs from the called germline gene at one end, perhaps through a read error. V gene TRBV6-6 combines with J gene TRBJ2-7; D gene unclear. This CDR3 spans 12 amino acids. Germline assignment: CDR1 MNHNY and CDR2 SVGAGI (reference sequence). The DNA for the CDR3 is TGTGTCAGCAGTCACTCGACCTACGAGCAGTACTTC. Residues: CVSSHSTYEQYF.

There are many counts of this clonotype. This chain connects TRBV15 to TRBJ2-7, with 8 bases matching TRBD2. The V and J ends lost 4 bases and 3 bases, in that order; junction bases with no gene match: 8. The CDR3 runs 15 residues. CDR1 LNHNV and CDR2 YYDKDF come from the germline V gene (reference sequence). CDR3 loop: CATSTGPSGGYEQYF. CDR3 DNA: TGTGCCACCAGCACCGGGCCCAGCGGGGGCTACGAGCAGTACTTC. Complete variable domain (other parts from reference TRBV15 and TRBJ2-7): DAMVIQNPRYQVTQFGKPVTLSCSQTLNHNVMYWYQQKSSQAPKLLFHYYDKDFNNEADTPDNFQSRRPNTSFCFLDIRSPGLGDTAMYLCATSTGPSGGYEQYFGPGTRLTVT.

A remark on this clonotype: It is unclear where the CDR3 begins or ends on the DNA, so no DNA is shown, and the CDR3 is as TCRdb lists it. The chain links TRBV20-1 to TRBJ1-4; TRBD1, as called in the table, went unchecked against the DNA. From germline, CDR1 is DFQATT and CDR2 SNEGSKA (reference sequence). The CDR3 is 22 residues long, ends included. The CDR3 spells CSAIGGSSWETQYFGPGEKLFF.

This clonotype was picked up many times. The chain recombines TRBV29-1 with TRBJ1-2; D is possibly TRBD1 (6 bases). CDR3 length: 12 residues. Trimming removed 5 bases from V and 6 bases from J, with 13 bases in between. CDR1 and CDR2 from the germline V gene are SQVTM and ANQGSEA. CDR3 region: CSVRHRDDGYTF. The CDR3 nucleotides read TGCAGCGTTCGACACAGGGACGATGGCTACACCTTC.

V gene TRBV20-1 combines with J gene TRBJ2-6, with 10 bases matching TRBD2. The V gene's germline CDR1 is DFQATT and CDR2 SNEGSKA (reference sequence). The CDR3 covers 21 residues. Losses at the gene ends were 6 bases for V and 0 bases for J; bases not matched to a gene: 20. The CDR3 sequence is CSAPLAGGVPGLCSGANVLTF. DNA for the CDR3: TGCAGTGCCCCCTTAGCGGGAGGAGTCCCCGGGCTGTGCTCTGGGGCCAACGTCCTGACTTTC.

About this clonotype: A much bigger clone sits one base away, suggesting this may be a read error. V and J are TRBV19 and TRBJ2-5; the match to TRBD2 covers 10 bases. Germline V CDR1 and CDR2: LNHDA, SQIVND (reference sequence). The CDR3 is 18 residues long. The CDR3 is CASSRSLVASGGQETPYF. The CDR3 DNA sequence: TGTGCCAGTAGTCGCTCTCTTGTGGCTAGCGGGGGTCAAGAGACCCCGTACTTC.